This T cell receptor beta chain was recorded in a study of T cell repertoires in cytomegalovirus infection. Across the whole study: Carrying CMV and the relevant HLA type showed in public TCR beta signatures. Broader study findings: Summed frequency of public TCR beta families distinguished CMV carriers with the relevant HLA. The study found HLA-C-restricted CMV-specific TCR beta clonotypes dominating the ex vivo response.

This clonotype has more than one count but fewer than ten. Its antigen is currently unknown. Germline loops: CDR1 SGHDT, CDR2 YYEEEE. The V gene lost 0 bases and the J gene lost 8 bases, with 11 bases spanning the gap. The length of the CDR3 is 13 residues. TCRdb re-analysed the reads in MiXCR, keeping a single row per CDR3 protein. The top ten clones hold just under 70% of a sample with tens of thousands of distinct CDR3 sequences, around 34% of them seen once. Sequenced material: PBMCs, sequenced either directly or after in vitro stimulation (not recorded which). The chain employs TRBV5-6 and TRBJ1-2; D unclear. The TCR originated in a human donor in good health (CMV status not recorded). Some clones in this sample may be carry-over from other donors' samples. This chain's CDR3 is CASSLGTAMGYTF. The DNA of the CDR3 is TGTGCCAGCAGCTTGGGCACCGCTATGGGCTACACCTTC.